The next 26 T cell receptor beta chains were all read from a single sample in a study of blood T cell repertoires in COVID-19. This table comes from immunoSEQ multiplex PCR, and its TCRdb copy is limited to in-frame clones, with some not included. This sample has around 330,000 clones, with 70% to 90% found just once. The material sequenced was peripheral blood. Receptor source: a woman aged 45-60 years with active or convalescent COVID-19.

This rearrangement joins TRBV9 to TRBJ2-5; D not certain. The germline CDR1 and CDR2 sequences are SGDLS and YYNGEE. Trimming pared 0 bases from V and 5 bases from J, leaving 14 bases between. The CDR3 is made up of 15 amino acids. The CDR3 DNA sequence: TGTGCCAGCAGCGTAGGAAGACAAGTCCGGGAGACCCAGTACTTC. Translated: CASSVGRQVRETQYF.

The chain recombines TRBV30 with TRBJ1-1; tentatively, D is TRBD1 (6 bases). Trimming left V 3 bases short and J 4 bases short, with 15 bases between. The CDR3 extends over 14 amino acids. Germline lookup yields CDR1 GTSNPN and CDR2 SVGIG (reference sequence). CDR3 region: CAWRSRGRSTEAFF. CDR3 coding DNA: TGTGCCTGGAGATCCAGGGGAAGGAGCACTGAAGCTTTCTTT.

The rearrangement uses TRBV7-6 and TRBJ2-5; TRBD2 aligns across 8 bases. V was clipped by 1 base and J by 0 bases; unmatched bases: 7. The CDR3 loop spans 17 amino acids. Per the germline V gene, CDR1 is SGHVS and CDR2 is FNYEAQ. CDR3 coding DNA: TGTGCCAGCAGCTTAGAGGTTAGCGGGACGTACCAAGAGACCCAGTACTTC. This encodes CASSLEVSGTYQETQYF.

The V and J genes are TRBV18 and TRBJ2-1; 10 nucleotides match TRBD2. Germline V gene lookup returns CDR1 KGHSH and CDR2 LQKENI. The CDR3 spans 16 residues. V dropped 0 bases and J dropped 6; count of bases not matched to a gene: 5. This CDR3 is CASSPPSAGGFNEQFF. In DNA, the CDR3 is TGTGCCAGCTCACCACCGTCAGCGGGGGGGTTCAATGAGCAGTTCTTC.

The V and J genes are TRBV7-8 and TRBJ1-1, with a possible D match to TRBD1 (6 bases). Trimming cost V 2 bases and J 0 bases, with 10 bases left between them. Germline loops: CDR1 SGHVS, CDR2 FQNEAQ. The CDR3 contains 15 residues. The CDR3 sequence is CASSLQGRVNTEAFF. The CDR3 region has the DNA TGTGCCAGCAGCTTACAGGGGCGGGTGAACACTGAAGCTTTCTTT.

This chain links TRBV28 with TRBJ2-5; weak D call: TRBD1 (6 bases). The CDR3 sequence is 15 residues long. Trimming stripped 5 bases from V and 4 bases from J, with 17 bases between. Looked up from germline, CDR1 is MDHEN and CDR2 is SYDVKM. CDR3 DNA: TGTGCCAGCAGTCCTCAGGGGTACCCAAGAGAGACCCAGTACTTC. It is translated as CASSPQGYPRETQYF. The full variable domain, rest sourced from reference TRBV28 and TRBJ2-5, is DVKVTQSSRYLVKRTGEKVFLECVQDMDHENMFWYRQDPGLGLRLIYFSYDVKMKEKGDIPEGYSVSREKKERFSLILESASTNQTSMYLCASSPQGYPRETQYFGPGTRLLVL.

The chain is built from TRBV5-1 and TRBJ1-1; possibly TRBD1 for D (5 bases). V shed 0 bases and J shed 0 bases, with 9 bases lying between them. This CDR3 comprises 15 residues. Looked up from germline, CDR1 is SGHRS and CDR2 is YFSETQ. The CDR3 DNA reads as TGCGCCAGCAGCTTGGTGGGGCAGTTGAACACTGAAGCTTTCTTT. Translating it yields CASSLVGQLNTEAFF.

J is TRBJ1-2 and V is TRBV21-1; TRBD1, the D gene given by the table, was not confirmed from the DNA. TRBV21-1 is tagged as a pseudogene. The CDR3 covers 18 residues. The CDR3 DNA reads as TGTGCCAGCAGCAAAGGGGGCAACCGGGACAGTTTATTCTATGGCTACACCTTC. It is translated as CASSKGGNRDSLFYGYTF.

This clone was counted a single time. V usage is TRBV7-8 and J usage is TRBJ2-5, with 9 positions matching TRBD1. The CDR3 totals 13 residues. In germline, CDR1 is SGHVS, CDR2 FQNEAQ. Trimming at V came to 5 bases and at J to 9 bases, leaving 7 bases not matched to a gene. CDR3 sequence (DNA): TGTGCCAGCAGCCTACAGGGGGCTGAGGCCCAGTACTTC. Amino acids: CASSLQGAEAQYF.

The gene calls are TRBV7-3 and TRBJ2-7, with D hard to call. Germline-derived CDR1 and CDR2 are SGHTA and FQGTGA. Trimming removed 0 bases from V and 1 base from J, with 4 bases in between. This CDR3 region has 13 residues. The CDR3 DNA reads TGTGCCAGCAGCTTAACTTCGTCCTACGAGCAGTACTTC. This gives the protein CASSLTSSYEQYF.

Here the CDR3 DNA reads TGTGCCAGCAGACCGGGACAGCTGATCCAAGAGACCCAGTACTTC. Its protein product is CASRPGQLIQETQYF. J is TRBJ2-5 and V is TRBV5-8; TRBD1 aligns across 7 bases. V shed 5 bases and J 1 base; nucleotides not matched to a gene: 8. The CDR3 covers 15 residues. Germline V gives CDR1 SGHTS, CDR2 YDEGEE.

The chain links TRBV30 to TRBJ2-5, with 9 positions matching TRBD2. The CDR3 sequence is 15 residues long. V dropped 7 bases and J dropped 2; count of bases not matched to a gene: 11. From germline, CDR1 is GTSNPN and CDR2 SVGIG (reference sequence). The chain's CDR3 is CALGGVAGVQETQYF. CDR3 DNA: TGTGCCTTGGGTGGGGTAGCGGGGGTACAAGAGACCCAGTACTTC.

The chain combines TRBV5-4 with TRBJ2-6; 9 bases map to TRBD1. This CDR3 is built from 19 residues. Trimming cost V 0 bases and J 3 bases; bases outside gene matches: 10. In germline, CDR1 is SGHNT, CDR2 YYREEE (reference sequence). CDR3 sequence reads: CASSLAKGTGLGGANVLTF. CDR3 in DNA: TGTGCCAGCAGCTTGGCCAAAGGGACAGGGCTGGGTGGGGCCAACGTCCTGACTTTC.

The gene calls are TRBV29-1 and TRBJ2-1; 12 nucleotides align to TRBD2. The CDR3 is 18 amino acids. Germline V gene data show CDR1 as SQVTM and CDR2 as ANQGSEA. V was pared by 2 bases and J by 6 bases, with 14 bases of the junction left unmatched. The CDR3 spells CSVEFGLAGGQIFNEQFF. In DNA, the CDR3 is TGCAGCGTTGAATTTGGTCTAGCGGGGGGGCAAATTTTCAATGAGCAGTTCTTC.

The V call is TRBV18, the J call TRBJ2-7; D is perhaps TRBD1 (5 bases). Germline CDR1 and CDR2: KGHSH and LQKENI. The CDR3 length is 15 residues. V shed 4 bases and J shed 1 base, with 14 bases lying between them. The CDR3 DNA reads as TGTGCCAGCTCACGAGGATCGACAGAGTCCTACGAGCAGTACTTC. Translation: CASSRGSTESYEQYF.

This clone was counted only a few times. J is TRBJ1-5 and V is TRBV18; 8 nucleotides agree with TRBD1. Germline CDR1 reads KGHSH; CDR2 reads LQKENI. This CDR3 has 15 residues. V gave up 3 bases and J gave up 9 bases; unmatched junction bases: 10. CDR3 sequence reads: CASSPLRGQPSPQHF. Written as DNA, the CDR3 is TGTGCCAGCTCACCCCTCAGGGGGCAACCATCGCCCCAGCATTTT.

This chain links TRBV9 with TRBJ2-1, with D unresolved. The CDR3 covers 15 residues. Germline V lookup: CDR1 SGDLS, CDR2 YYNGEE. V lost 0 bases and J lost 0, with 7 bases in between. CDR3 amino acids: CASSVVPGSYNEQFF. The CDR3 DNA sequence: TGTGCCAGCAGCGTAGTCCCGGGCTCCTACAATGAGCAGTTCTTC. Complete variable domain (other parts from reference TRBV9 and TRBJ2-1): DSGVTQTPKHLITATGQRVTLRCSPRSGDLSVYWYQQSLDQGLQFLIQYYNGEERAKGNILERFSAQQFPDLHSELNLSSLELGDSALYFCASSVVPGSYNEQFFGPGTRLTVL.

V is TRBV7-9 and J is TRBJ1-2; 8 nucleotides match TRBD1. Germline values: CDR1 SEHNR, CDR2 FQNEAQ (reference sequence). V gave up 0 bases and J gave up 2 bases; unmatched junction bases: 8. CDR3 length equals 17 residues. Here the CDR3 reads CASSLALGQGFNYGYTF. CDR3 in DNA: TGTGCCAGCAGCTTAGCCCTAGGACAGGGCTTCAACTATGGCTACACCTTC.

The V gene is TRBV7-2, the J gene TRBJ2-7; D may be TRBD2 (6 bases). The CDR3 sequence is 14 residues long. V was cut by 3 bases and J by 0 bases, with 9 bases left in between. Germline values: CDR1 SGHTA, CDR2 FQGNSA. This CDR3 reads CASSFGGSSYEQYF. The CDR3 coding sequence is TGTGCCAGCAGCTTTGGGGGGAGCTCCTACGAGCAGTACTTC.

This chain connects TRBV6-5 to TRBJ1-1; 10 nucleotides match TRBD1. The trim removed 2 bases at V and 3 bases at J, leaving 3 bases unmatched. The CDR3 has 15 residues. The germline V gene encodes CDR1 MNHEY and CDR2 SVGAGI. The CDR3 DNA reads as TGTGCCAGCAGTTACCGCGGGACAGGGGACACTGAAGCTTTCTTT. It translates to CASSYRGTGDTEAFF.

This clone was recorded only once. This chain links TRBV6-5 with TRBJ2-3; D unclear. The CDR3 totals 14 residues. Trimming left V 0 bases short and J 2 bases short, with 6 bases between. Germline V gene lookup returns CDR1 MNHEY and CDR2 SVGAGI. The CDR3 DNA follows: TGTGCCAGCAGTTACTCCCTACTCACAGATACGCAGTATTTT. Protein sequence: CASSYSLLTDTQYF.

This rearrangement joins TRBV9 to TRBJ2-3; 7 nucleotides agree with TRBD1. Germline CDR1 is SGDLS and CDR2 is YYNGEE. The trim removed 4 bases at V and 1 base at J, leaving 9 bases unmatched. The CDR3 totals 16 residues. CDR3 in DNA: TGTGCCAGCAGCTTTAGGGGGCGCATAGGCACAGATACGCAGTATTTT. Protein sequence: CASSFRGRIGTDTQYF.

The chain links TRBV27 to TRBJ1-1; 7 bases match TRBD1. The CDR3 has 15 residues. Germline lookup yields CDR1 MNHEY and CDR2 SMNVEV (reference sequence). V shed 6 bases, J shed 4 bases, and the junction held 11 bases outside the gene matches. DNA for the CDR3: TGTGCCAGCAGACCCCTGGGACAGAGGGGCACTGAAGCTTTCTTT. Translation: CASRPLGQRGTEAFF.

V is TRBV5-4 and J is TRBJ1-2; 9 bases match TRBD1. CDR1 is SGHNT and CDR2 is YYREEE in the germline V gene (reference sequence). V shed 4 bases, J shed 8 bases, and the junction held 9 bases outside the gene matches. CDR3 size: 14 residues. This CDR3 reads CASSQTGGARGYTF. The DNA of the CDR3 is TGTGCCAGCAGCCAGACAGGGGGGGCGCGGGGCTACACCTTC. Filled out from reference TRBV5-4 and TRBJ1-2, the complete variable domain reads ETGVTQSPTHLIKTRGQQVTLRCSSQSGHNTVSWYQQALGQGPQFIFQYYREEENGRGNFPPRFSGLQFPNYSSELNVNALELDDSALYLCASSQTGGARGYTFGSGTRLTVV.

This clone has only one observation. This chain's CDR3 is CASGFQGAEKLFF. As DNA, the CDR3 is TGTGCTAGTGGTTTCCAGGGGGCTGAAAAACTGTTTTTT. The J gene is TRBJ1-4, the V gene TRBV12-5; 8 bases are shared with TRBD1. J lost 7 bases, V lost 3 bases, and 1 base had no gene match. CDR1 LGHNT and CDR2 FRNRAP come from the germline V gene. CDR3 size: 13 residues.

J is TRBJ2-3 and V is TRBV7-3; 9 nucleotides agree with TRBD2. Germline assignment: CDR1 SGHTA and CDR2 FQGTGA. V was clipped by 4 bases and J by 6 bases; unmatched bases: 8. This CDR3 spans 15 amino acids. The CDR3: CASSSLAGPADTQYF. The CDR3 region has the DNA TGTGCCAGCAGCTCCCTAGCGGGACCCGCCGATACGCAGTATTTT.